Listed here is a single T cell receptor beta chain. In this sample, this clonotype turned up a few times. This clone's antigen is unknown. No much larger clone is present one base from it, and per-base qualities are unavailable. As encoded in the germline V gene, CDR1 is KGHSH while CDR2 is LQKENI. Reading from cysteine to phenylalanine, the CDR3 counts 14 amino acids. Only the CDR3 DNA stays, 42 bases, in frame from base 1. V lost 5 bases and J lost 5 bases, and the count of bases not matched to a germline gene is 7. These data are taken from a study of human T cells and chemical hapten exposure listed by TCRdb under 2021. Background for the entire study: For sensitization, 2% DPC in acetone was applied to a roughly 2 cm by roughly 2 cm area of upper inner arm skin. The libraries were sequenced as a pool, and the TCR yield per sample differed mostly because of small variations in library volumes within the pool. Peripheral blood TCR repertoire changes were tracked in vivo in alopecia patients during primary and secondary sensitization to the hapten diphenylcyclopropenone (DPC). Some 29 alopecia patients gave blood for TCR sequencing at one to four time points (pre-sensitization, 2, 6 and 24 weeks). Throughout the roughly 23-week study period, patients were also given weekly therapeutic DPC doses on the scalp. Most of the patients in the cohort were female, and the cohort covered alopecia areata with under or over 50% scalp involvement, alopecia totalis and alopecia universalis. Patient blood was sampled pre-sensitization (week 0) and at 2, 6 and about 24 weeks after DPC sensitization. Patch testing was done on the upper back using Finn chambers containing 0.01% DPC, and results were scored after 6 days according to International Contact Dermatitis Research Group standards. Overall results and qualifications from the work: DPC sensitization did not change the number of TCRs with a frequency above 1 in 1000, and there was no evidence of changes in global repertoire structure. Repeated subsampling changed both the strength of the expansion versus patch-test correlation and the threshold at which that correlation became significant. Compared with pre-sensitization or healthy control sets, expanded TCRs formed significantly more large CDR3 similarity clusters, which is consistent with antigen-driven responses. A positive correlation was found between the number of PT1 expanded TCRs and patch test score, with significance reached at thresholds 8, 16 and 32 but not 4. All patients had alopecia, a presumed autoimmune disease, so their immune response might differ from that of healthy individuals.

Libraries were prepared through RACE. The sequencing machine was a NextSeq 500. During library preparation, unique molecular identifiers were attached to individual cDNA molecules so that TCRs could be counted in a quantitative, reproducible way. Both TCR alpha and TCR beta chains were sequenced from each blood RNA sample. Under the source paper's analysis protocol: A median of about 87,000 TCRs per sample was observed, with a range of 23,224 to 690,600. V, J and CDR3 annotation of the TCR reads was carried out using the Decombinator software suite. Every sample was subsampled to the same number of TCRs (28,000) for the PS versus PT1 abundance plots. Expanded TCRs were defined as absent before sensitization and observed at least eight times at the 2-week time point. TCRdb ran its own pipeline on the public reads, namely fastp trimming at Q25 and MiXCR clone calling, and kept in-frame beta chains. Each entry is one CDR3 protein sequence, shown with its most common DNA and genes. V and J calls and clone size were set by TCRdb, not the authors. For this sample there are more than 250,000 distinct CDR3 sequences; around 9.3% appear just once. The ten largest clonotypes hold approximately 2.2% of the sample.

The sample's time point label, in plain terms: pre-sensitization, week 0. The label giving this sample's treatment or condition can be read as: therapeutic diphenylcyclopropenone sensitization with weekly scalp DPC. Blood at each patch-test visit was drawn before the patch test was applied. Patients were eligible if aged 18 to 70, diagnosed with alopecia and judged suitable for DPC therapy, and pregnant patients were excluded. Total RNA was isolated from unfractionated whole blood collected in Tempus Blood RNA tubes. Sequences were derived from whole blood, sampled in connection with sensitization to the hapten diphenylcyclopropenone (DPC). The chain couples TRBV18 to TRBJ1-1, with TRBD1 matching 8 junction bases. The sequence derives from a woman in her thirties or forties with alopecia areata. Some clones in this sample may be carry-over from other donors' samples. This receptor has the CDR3 CASSAQGEGTEAFF. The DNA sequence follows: TGTGCCAGCTCAGCACAGGGGGAAGGGACTGAAGCTTTCTTT.